These T cell receptor beta chains were read from a single sample in a study of T cells and copy number aberrations in small-cell lung cancer. Only in-frame clones appear in the TCRdb table, and some are missing; sequencing was by immunoSEQ multiplex PCR. In the table there are about 7,500 clones, roughly four fifths of which are singletons. Material: normal tissue next to the tumor. These receptors were taken from a woman in her forties or fifties with small cell lung cancer. Each CDR3 is given with its conserved first and last residue. D genes are given only for firm matches. Clone size appears in some rows only: once, few, many, or a class for an expanded clone.

v_gene,d_gene,abundance,j_gene,CDR3nt,CDR3aa
TRBV7-9,.,.,TRBJ2-2,TGTGCCAGCAGCCCACCCGGGCTGGCAAAGATTGGGGAGCTGTTTTTT,CASSPPGLAKIGELFF
TRBV7-9,.,.,TRBJ2-7,TGTGCCAGCAGCGAGGACGGGTACGAGCAGTACTTC,CASSEDGYEQYF
TRBV2,.,.,TRBJ2-5,TGTGCCAGCAGTGAAAATGTTAGGGGGTTGGAGACCCAGTACTTC,CASSENVRGLETQYF
TRBV4-2,.,.,TRBJ2-2,TGTGCCAGCAGCCAAGAAAGGACAAGGGCGAACACCGGGGAGCTGTTTTTT,CASSQERTRANTGELFF
TRBV25-1,.,.,TRBJ2-3,TGTGCCAGCAGTGAAATCGATACGAGGACAGATACGCAGTATTTT,CASSEIDTRTDTQYF
TRBV29-1,.,few,TRBJ1-1,TGCAGCGTTGATCCTAGCCCTACATCTTTGAACACTGAAGCTTTCTTT,CSVDPSPTSLNTEAFF
TRBV6-5,TRBD1,.,TRBJ1-1,TGTGCCAGCAGTTACTCCGACAGGGTTGCTGAAGCTTTCTTT,CASSYSDRVAEAFF
TRBV2,TRBD1,once,TRBJ1-5,TGTGCCAGCAGCGTGGGACAGGGGAGCAATCAGCCCCAGCATTTT,CASSVGQGSNQPQHF
TRBV5-5,.,.,TRBJ2-1,TGTGCCAGCAGCGCAGACAGTTTTTACAATGAGCAGTTCTTC,CASSADSFYNEQFF
TRBV5-4,.,.,TRBJ2-5,TGTGCCAGCAGCTTGGGGGCAGTCCAAGAGACCCAGTACTTC,CASSLGAVQETQYF
TRBV6-6,TRBD1,.,TRBJ2-7,TGTGCCAGCAGTCGAACCGGGACAGAGGCCCACGAGCAGTACTTC,CASSRTGTEAHEQYF
TRBV2,.,once,TRBJ1-1,TGTGCCAGCAGTGGACAGATGAACACTGAAGCTTTCTTT,CASSGQMNTEAFF
TRBV30,TRBD1,.,TRBJ2-2,TGTGCCTGGAACCCCGGGACAGGGGATAGCGGGGAGCTGTTTTTT,CAWNPGTGDSGELFF
TRBV10-3,.,.,TRBJ2-7,TGTGCCATCAGTGAGGAGTTCGGTGCCGAGCAGTACTTC,CAISEEFGAEQYF
TRBV28,.,.,TRBJ1-5,TGTGCCAGCAGTCCACTAATTGACATAACCTCTTATAGCAATCAGCCCCAGCATTTT,CASSPLIDITSYSNQPQHF
TRBV18,.,.,TRBJ2-1,TGTGCCAGCTCACCACCCAGGGCCGAGTCGATGTATGAGCAGTTCTTC,CASSPPRAESMYEQFF
TRBV27,.,.,TRBJ2-3,TGTGCCAGCAGCCCGGTTACCCGACCAGATACGCAGTATTTT,CASSPVTRPDTQYF
TRBV6-1,.,.,TRBJ1-5,TGTGCCAGCAGTAGGGAGGTGCATCAGCCCCAGCATTTT,CASSREVHQPQHF
TRBV6-5,.,.,TRBJ2-1,TGTGCCAGCAGGCAGACAGGATCCTCCTACAATGAGCAGTTCTTC,CASRQTGSSYNEQFF
TRBV27,TRBD2,once,TRBJ2-3,TGTGCCAGCAGCCGGACTAGCAGGGTTCCGGATACGCAGTATTTT,CASSRTSRVPDTQYF
TRBV19,TRBD1,.,TRBJ2-7,TGTGCCAGTAGTATAAGGACCCGGACAGGGGTCTACGAGCAGTACTTC,CASSIRTRTGVYEQYF
TRBV19,TRBD2,few,TRBJ2-7,TGTGCCAGCTCCGCCGTGACTAGCGGGAGTGACGAGCAGTACTTC,CASSAVTSGSDEQYF
TRBV2,TRBD2,once,TRBJ2-3,TGTGCCAGCTTCGGACTAGCGGGAGGGATTGAGTATTTT,CASFGLAGGIEYF
TRBV6-1,.,large,TRBJ2-7,TGTGCCAGCAGTGAAGAGGTGGGGCCCTACGAGCAGTACTTC,CASSEEVGPYEQYF
TRBV6-5,.,.,TRBJ1-5,TGTGCCAGCAGACAGGGTGTGGGCAATCAGCCCCAGCATTTT,CASRQGVGNQPQHF
TRBV19,TRBD1,.,TRBJ1-5,TGTGCCAGTAGGTCCCGGGACAGATTTGGCAATCAGCCCCAGCATTTT,CASRSRDRFGNQPQHF
TRBV12-1,.,.,TRBJ1-1,TGTGCCAGCAGTAACACGGGTGAAGCTTTCTTT,CASSNTGEAFF
TRBV4-1,.,.,TRBJ2-7,TGCGCCAGCAGCCAAGAGGTATCAGGGGTTAGCGAGCAGTACTTC,CASSQEVSGVSEQYF
TRBV6-4,TRBD2,.,TRBJ2-1,TGTGCCAGCGCCCCCGGGACTAGCGGGGGAGAAAATGAGCAGTTCTTC,CASAPGTSGGENEQFF
TRBV7-8,.,few,TRBJ1-4,TGTGCCAGCAGCTTAGAGACGGGAGCCAGAGGGGGTATGTTTTTT,CASSLETGARGGMFF
TRBV30,TRBD1,.,TRBJ1-4,TGTGCCGGAGGGGGCAGGGAAAAAAAACTGTTTTTT,CAGGGREKKLFF
TRBV7-9,TRBD2,.,TRBJ2-1,TGTGCCAGCAGCCCACCCAGGGCGGGAGGGCCCCACTACAATGAGCAGTTCTTC,CASSPPRAGGPHYNEQFF
TRBV5-5,.,.,TRBJ2-5,TGTGCCAGCAGCCGGTCTTCAGGGCTCTTGGAGACCCAGTACTTC,CASSRSSGLLETQYF
TRBV29-1,.,once,TRBJ2-1,TGCAGCGTTGAGGCCACTGTTGGGAATGAGCAGTTCTTC,CSVEATVGNEQFF
TRBV19,.,.,TRBJ2-3,TGTGCCAGTAGTACAACGCCTGGAGGCACAGATACGCAGTATTTT,CASSTTPGGTDTQYF
TRBV5-5,TRBD2,.,TRBJ2-1,TGTGCCAGCAGCTCATCCTTTACAGGGCTGGGGACTAGCTCCTACAATGAGCAGTTCTTC,CASSSSFTGLGTSSYNEQFF
TRBV9,TRBD2,.,TRBJ2-3,TGTGCCAGCAGCGCGCTTCCGGGACTAGCTAGCACAGATACGCAGTATTTT,CASSALPGLASTDTQYF
TRBV15,.,.,TRBJ1-2,TGTGCCACCAGCAGAGATGGTAGGGTGGCTGGCTACACCTTC,CATSRDGRVAGYTF
TRBV23-1,TRBD2,few,TRBJ2-7,TGCGCCAGCAGTCAATTAACTAGCGGGACCTACGAGCAGTACTTC,CASSQLTSGTYEQYF
TRBV7-9,.,.,TRBJ2-1,TGTGCCAGCAGCACAGAGGCCGGGTCAGGTGAGCAGTTCTTC,CASSTEAGSGEQFF
TRBV7-9,.,.,TRBJ1-1,TGTGCCAGCAGGAGCGAGGGACCTGAAGCTTTCTTT,CASRSEGPEAFF
TRBV4-1,.,.,TRBJ2-7,TGCGCCAGCAGCCAAGAGCCGGGACCCGAATCCTACGAGCAGTACTTC,CASSQEPGPESYEQYF
TRBV2,.,few,TRBJ1-2,TGTGCCAGCAGTACCGCCCCTTATGGCTACACCTTC,CASSTAPYGYTF
TRBV5-5,TRBD1,.,TRBJ1-2,TGTGCCAGCAGCCAGATTGGGACAGGGGTCGGTGGCTACACCTTC,CASSQIGTGVGGYTF
TRBV14,TRBD1,.,TRBJ1-1,TGTGCCAGCAGCCTACGACAGGGGGCGCGGGGCACTGAAGCTTTCTTT,CASSLRQGARGTEAFF
TRBV6-6,TRBD2,.,TRBJ2-7,TGTGCCAGCAGACACGGCGGGAGTCGGAGCTCCTACGAGCAGTACTTC,CASRHGGSRSSYEQYF
TRBV14,.,.,TRBJ2-7,TGTGCCAGCAGCCCCCGCCCGGCAACCTACGAGCAGTACTTC,CASSPRPATYEQYF
TRBV5-1,.,.,TRBJ2-5,TGCGCCAGCAGCTTACAGGATCAAGAGACCCAGTACTTC,CASSLQDQETQYF
TRBV29-1,TRBD2,.,TRBJ2-5,TGCAGCGTTGAAGATCCTCTTACGGGGAGAGCGGGAGGACCACAAGAGACCCAGTACTTC,CSVEDPLTGRAGGPQETQYF
TRBV6-5,.,.,TRBJ2-1,TGTGCCACCTCGAGGGACAATGAGCAGTTCTTC,CATSRDNEQFF
TRBV6-4,TRBD2,.,TRBJ2-2,TGTGCCAGCAGTGGTGGTAGCGGGAGAGTCAACACCGGGGAGCTGTTTTTT,CASSGGSGRVNTGELFF
TRBV19,.,.,TRBJ2-3,TGTGCCAGTAGTATACTTAACAGGGCTACAGATACGCAGTATTTT,CASSILNRATDTQYF
TRBV5-1,.,.,TRBJ1-1,TGCGCCAGCAGCTTGGGAGAGAACACTGAAGCTTTCTTT,CASSLGENTEAFF
TRBV6-1,TRBD2,medium-sized,TRBJ2-1,TGTGCCAGCAGTGGAGACAAACAGGGAGTTAGCGGGAGTCGCTCTCATGAGCAGTTCTTC,CASSGDKQGVSGSRSHEQFF